This section outlines one TCR beta chain sequence together with its context. The data belong to a study of shared clonotypes between healthy human individuals. The wider study: CD8 memory received one plate per donor, CD8 naive two, CD4 memory three and CD4 naive three.

Some 30,000 T cell genomes, or about 190 ng DNA, went into the sorted-subset replicate PCRs. Profiling relied on immunoSEQ multiplex PCR, and the TCRdb table lists in-frame clones only, not all of them. The data contain over 950,000 clones, 70% to 85% of them seen just once; the ten biggest clones take up 0.89%. The CDR3 covers 11 residues. The germline gives CDR1 MNHNY, CDR2 SVGAGI (reference sequence). V lost 2 bases to trimming and J lost 15 bases; unmatched junction nucleotides: 0. The CD4+ fraction was divided into a CD45RA+ naive subset and a CD45RA-negative memory subset. The chain is built from TRBV6-6 and TRBJ2-1; the match to TRBD2 covers 11 bases. The specimen was memory CD4+ T cells from PBMCs. Subset given: CD45RA-negative fraction. This TCR was recovered from a man between 18 and 35 years old in good health. Some clones in this sample may be carry-over from other donors' samples. CDR3 sequence reads: CASSYGTSGFF. In DNA, the CDR3 is TGTGCCAGCAGTTACGGGACTAGCGGGTTCTTC.